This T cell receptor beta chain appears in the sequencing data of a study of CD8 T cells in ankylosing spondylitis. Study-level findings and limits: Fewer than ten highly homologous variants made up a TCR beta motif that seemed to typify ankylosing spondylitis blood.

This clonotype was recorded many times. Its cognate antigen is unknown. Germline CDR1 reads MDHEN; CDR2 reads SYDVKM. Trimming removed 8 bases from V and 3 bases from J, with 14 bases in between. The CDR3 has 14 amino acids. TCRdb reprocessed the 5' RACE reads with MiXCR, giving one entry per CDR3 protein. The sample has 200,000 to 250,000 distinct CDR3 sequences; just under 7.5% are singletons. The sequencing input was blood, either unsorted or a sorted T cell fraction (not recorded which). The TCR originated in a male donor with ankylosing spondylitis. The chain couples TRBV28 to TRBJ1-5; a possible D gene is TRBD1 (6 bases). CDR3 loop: CASSMGGPNQPQHF. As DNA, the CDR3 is TGTGCCAGCTCAATGGGGGGCCCCAATCAGCCCCAGCATTTT.